A selection of T cell receptor beta chains follows, all from one sample in a study of blood T cell repertoires in COVID-19. The assay was immunoSEQ multiplex PCR, and TCRdb's table has in-frame clones only and misses some. Here the sample spans about 81,000 clones, about four fifths being singletons. Sequences were obtained from peripheral blood. These receptors originate from a human donor in a cohort sampled during active COVID-19. Each CDR3 is given with its conserved first and last residue. The D gene is left open where the match is weak. Only some rows state a clone size, as once, few, many or a class for expanded clones.

cdr3_aa: CASSFGRGTATEAFF; cdr3_nt: TGTGCCAGCAGCTTCGGAAGGGGGACAGCCACTGAAGCTTTCTTT; j_call: TRBJ1-1; d_call: TRBD1; clone_size: .; v_call: TRBV7-9
cdr3_aa: CATRYSDGSGNTIYF; cdr3_nt: TGTGCCACCCGTTACAGCGATGGCTCTGGAAACACCATATATTTT; j_call: TRBJ1-3; d_call: .; clone_size: .; v_call: TRBV6-5
cdr3_aa: CASSMTGGVSAEAFF; cdr3_nt: TGTGCCAGTAGTATGACAGGGGGCGTGTCTGCTGAAGCTTTCTTT; j_call: TRBJ1-1; d_call: TRBD1; clone_size: .; v_call: TRBV19
cdr3_aa: CASSRQGASTEAFF; cdr3_nt: TGTGCCAGCAGTCGACAGGGGGCGAGCACTGAAGCTTTCTTT; j_call: TRBJ1-1; d_call: TRBD1; clone_size: .; v_call: TRBV2
cdr3_aa: CASSPPPGTSGMEETQYF; cdr3_nt: TGCGCCAGCAGCCCACCCCCCGGGACTAGTGGGATGGAGGAGACCCAGTACTTC; j_call: TRBJ2-5; d_call: TRBD2; clone_size: .; v_call: TRBV4-1
cdr3_aa: CAISDRNSGNTIYF; cdr3_nt: TGTGCCATCAGTGACAGAAACTCTGGAAACACCATATATTTT; j_call: TRBJ1-3; d_call: .; clone_size: once; v_call: TRBV10-3
cdr3_aa: CASSEGTGFRSPLHF; cdr3_nt: TGTGCCAGCAGTGAAGGGACAGGGTTCAGGTCACCCCTCCACTTT; j_call: TRBJ1-6; d_call: TRBD1; clone_size: .; v_call: TRBV2
cdr3_aa: CASSLVPDYGYTF; cdr3_nt: TGTGCCAGCAGCTTAGTCCCAGACTATGGCTACACCTTC; j_call: TRBJ1-2; d_call: .; clone_size: .; v_call: TRBV7-9
cdr3_aa: CASSPRDINTEAFF; cdr3_nt: TGTGCCAGCTCACCAAGGGACATTAACACTGAAGCTTTCTTT; j_call: TRBJ1-1; d_call: .; clone_size: .; v_call: TRBV18
cdr3_aa: CASRGANTEAFF; cdr3_nt: TGCGCCAGCAGAGGAGCGAACACTGAAGCTTTCTTT; j_call: TRBJ1-1; d_call: .; clone_size: .; v_call: TRBV10-1
cdr3_aa: CASSPRSQGAGNTIYF; cdr3_nt: TGTGCCAGCAGCCCAAGATCGCAGGGGGCTGGAAACACCATATATTTT; j_call: TRBJ1-3; d_call: TRBD1; clone_size: .; v_call: TRBV4-2
cdr3_aa: CASTLGQDANYGYTF; cdr3_nt: TGTGCCAGTACCCTAGGACAGGACGCTAACTATGGCTACACCTTC; j_call: TRBJ1-2; d_call: TRBD1; clone_size: .; v_call: TRBV19
cdr3_aa: CASINGWAGANVLTF; cdr3_nt: TGTGCCAGCATTAACGGGTGGGCTGGGGCCAACGTCCTGACTTTC; j_call: TRBJ2-6; d_call: .; clone_size: once; v_call: TRBV2
cdr3_aa: CASIVQGASGANVLTF; cdr3_nt: TGTGCCAGCATCGTACAGGGGGCGTCGGGGGCCAACGTCCTGACTTTC; j_call: TRBJ2-6; d_call: TRBD1; clone_size: .; v_call: TRBV2
cdr3_aa: CASSGSRHRGTEAFF; cdr3_nt: TGTGCCAGCAGCGGAAGCCGCCACAGGGGCACTGAAGCTTTCTTT; j_call: TRBJ1-1; d_call: TRBD1; clone_size: .; v_call: TRBV7-9
cdr3_aa: CASSLTGLGYNEQFF; cdr3_nt: TGTGCCAGCAGCTTGACGGGGTTAGGGTACAATGAGCAGTTCTTC; j_call: TRBJ2-1; d_call: .; clone_size: .; v_call: TRBV5-8
cdr3_aa: CASSPPRGISYEQYF; cdr3_nt: TGTGCCAGTAGCCCACCACGGGGGATCTCCTACGAGCAGTACTTC; j_call: TRBJ2-7; d_call: .; clone_size: .; v_call: TRBV19
cdr3_aa: CASSLRGLGEKLFF; cdr3_nt: TGTGCCAGCAGCTTACGGGGGTTGGGGGAAAAACTGTTTTTT; j_call: TRBJ1-4; d_call: .; clone_size: .; v_call: TRBV11-3